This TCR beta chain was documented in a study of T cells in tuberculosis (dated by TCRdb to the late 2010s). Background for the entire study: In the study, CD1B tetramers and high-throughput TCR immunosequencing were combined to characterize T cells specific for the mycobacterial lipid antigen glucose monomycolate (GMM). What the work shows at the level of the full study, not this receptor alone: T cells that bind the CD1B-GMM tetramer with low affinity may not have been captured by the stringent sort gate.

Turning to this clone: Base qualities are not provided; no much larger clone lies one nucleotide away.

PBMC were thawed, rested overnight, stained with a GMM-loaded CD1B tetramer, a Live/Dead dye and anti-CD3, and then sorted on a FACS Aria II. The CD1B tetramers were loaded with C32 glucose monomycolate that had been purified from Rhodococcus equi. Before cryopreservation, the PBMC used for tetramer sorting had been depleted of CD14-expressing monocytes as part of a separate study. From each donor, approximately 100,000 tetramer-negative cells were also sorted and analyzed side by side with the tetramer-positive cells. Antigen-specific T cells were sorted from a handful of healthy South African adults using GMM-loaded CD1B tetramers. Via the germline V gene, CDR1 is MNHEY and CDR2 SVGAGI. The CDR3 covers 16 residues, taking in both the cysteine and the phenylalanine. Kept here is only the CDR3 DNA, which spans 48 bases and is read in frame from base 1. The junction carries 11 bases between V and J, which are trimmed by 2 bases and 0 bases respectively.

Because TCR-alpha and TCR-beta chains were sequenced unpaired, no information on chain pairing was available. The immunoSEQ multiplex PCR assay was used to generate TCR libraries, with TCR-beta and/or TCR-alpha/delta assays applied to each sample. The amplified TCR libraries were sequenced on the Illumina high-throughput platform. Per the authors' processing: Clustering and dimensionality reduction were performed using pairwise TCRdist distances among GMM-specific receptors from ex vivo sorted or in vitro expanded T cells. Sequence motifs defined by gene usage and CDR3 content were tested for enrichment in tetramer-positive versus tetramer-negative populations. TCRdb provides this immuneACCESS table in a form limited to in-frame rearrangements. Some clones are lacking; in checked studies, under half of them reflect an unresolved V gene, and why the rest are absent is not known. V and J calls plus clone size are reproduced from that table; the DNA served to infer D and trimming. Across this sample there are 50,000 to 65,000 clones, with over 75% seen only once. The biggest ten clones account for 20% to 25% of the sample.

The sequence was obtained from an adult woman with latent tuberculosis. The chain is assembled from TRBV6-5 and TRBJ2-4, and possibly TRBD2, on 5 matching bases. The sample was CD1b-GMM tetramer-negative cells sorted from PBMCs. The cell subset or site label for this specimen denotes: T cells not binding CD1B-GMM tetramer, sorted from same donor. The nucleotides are TGTGCCAGCAGTTACGTTGCGGGCGTAGCCAAAAACATTCAGTACTTC. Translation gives CASSYVAGVAKNIQYF.